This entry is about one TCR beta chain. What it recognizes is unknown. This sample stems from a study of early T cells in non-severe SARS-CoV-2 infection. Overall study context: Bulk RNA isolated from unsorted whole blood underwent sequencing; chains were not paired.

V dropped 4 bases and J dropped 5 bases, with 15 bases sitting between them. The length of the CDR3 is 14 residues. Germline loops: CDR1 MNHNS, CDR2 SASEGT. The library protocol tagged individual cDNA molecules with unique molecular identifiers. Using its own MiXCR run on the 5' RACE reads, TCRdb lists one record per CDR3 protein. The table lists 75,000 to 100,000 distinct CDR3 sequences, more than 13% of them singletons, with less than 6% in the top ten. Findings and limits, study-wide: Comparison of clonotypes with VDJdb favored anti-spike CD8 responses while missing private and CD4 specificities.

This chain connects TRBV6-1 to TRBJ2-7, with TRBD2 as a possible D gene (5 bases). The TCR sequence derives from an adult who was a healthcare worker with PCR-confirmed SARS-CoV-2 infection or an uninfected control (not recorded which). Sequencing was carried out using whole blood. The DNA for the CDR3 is TGTGCCAGCAGTGGATTGCGGAGGCGAAACGAGCAGTACTTC. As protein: CASSGLRRRNEQYF.